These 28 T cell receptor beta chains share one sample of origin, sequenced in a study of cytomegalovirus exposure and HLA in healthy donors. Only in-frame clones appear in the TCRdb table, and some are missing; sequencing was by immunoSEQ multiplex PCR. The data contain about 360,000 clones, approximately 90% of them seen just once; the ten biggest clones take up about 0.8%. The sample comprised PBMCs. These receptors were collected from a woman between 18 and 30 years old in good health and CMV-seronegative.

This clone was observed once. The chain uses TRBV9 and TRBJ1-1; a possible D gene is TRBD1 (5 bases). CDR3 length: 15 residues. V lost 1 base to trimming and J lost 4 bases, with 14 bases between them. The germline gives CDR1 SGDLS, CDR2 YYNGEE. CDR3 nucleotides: TGTGCCAGCAGCGTAAGGGCACAGGCGGTCACTGAAGCTTTCTTT. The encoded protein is CASSVRAQAVTEAFF.

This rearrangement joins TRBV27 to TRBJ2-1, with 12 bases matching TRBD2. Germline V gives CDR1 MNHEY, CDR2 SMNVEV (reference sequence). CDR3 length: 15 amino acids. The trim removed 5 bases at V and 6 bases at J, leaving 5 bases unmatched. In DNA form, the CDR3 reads TGTGCCAGCAGTGAAACGACTAGCGGGAGCAATGAGCAGTTCTTC. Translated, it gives CASSETTSGSNEQFF.

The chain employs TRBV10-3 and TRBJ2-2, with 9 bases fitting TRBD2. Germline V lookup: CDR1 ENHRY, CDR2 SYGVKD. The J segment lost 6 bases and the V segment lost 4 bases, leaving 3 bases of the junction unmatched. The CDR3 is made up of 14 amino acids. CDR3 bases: TGTGCCATCAGTGGGCGGGAGGGTGCCGGGGAGCTGTTTTTT. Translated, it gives CAISGREGAGELFF.

The CDR3 protein is CASSIGLGPVEQYF. In DNA form, the CDR3 reads TGTGCCAGTAGTATAGGACTGGGGCCCGTCGAGCAGTACTTC. The V call is TRBV19, the J call TRBJ2-7; weak D call: TRBD1 (5 bases). The germline V gene encodes CDR1 LNHDA and CDR2 SQIVND (reference sequence). The CDR3 runs to 14 residues. The V gene lost 1 base and the J gene lost 6 bases, with 13 bases spanning the gap. Looking up the rest from reference TRBV19 and TRBJ2-7 gives the full variable domain: DGGITQSPKYLFRKEGQNVTLSCEQNLNHDAMYWYRQDPGQGLRLIYYSQIVNDFQKGDIAEGYSVSREKKESFPLTVTSAQKNPTAFYLCASSIGLGPVEQYFGPGTRLTVT.

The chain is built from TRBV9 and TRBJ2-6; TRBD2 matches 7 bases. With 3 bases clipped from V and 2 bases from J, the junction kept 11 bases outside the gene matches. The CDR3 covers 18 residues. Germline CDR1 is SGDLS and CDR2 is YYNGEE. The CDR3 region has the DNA TGTGCCAGCAGCGCAAGCGGGACTAAACTTGCTGGGGCCAACGTCCTGACTTTC. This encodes CASSASGTKLAGANVLTF.

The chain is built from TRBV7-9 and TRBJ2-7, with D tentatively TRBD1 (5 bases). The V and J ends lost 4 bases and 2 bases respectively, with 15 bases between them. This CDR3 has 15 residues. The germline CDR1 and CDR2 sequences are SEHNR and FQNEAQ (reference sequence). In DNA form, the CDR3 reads TGTGCCAGCAGCTCCAGTCAGGGTAAGGCCTACGAGCAGTACTTC. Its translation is CASSSSQGKAYEQYF.

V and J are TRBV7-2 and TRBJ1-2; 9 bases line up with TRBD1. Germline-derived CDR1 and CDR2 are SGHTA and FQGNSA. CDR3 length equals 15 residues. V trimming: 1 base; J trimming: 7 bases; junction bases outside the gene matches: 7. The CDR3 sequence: CASSLGRDRAGGYTF. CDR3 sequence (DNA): TGTGCCAGCAGCTTAGGCCGGGACAGGGCTGGTGGCTACACCTTC.

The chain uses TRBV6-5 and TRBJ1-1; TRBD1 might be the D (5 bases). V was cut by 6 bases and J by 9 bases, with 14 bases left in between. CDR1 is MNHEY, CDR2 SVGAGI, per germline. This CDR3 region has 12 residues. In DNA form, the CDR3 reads TGTGCCAGCAGAAACTCAAGGGGTAAAGCTTTCTTT. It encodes CASRNSRGKAFF.

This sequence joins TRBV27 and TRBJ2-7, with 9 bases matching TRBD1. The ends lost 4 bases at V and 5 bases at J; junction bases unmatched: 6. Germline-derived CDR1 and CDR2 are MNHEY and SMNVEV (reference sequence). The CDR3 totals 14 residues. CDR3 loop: CASSYSRTGDEQYF. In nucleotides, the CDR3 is TGTGCCAGCAGTTACTCAAGGACAGGGGACGAGCAGTACTTC.

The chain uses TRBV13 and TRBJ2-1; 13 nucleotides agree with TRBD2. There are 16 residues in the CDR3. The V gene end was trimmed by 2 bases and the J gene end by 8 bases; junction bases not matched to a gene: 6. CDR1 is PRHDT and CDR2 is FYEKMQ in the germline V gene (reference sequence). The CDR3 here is CASSLMTSGGKDEQFF. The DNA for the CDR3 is TGTGCCAGCAGCTTAATGACTAGCGGGGGGAAGGATGAGCAGTTCTTC.

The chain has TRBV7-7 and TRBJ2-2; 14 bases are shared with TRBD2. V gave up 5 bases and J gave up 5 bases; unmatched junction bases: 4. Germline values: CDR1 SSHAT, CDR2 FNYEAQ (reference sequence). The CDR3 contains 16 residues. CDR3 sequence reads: CASSPRTSGGTGELFF. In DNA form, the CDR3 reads TGTGCCAGCAGCCCCAGGACTAGCGGGGGGACCGGGGAGCTGTTTTTT.

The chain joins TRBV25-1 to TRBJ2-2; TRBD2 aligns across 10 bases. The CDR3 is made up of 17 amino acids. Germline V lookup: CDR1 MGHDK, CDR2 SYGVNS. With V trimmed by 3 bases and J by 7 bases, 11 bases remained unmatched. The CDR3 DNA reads TGTGCCAGCAGTGACGGGAGCGGGAGGGCCGGCGGCGGGGAGCTGTTTTTT. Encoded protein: CASSDGSGRAGGGELFF.

In DNA form, the CDR3 reads TGCGCCAGCAGCCCCGGAGGGACAGGGGGCATATTCTCCTACGAGCAGTACTTC. Translated, it gives CASSPGGTGGIFSYEQYF. This chain links TRBV4-1 with TRBJ2-7; 12 bases fit TRBD1. Germline assignment: CDR1 MGHRA and CDR2 YSYEKL. There are 18 residues in the CDR3. V shed 4 bases, J shed 0 bases, and the junction held 10 bases outside the gene matches.

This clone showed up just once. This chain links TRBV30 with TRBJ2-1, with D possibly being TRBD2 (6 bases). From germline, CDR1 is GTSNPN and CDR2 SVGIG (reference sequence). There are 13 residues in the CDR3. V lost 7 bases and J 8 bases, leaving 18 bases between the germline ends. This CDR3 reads CASGTYDSHEQFF. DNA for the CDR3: TGTGCCTCCGGGACTTACGACTCTCATGAGCAGTTCTTC.

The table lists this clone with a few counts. The CDR3 DNA reads TGCGCCAGCAGCTCTACTGTGGTGAATTCACCCCTCCACTTT. Translation: CASSSTVVNSPLHF. The chain is built from TRBV5-1 and TRBJ1-6; D not resolved. CDR1 and CDR2 (germline): SGHRS, YFSETQ. Trimming removed 3 bases at V and 7 bases at J, with 11 bases between. This CDR3 spans 14 amino acids.

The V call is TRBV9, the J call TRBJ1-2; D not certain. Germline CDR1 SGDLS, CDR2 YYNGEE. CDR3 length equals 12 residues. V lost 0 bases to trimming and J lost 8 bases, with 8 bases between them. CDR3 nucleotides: TGTGCCAGCAGCGTAGACGGGAGGGGCTACACCTTC. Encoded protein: CASSVDGRGYTF.

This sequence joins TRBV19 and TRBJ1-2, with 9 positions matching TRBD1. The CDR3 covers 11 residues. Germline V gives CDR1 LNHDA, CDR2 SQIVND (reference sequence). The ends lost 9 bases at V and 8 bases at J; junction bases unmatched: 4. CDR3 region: CASRDRDGYTF. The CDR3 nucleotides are TGTGCCAGCCGGGACAGGGACGGCTACACCTTC.

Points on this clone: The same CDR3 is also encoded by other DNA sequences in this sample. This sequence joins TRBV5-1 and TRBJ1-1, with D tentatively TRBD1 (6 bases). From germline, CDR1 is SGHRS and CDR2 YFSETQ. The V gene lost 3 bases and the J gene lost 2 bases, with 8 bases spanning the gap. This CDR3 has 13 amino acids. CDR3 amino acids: CASSSQGNTEAFF. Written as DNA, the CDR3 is TGCGCCAGCAGCTCACAGGGTAACACTGAAGCTTTCTTT.

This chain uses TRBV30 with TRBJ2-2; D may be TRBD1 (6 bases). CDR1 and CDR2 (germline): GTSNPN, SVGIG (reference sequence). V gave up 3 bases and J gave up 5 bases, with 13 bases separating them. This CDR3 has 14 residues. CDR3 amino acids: CAWRLQGLTGELFF. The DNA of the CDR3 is TGTGCCTGGAGGTTACAGGGTCTGACCGGGGAGCTGTTTTTT.

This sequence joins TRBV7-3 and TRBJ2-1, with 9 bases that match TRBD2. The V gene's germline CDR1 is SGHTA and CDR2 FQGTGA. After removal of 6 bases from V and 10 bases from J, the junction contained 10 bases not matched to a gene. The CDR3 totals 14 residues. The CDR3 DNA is TGTGCCAGCAGGGCAGTAGCGGGAGATAGGGAGCAGTTCTTC. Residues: CASRAVAGDREQFF.

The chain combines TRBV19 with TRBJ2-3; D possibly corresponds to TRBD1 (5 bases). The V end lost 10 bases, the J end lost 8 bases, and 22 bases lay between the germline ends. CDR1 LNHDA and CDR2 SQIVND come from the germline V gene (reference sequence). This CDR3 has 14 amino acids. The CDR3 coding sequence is TGTGCCATATCACAGGTAGCCACGGCCCCTACGCAGTATTTT. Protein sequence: CAISQVATAPTQYF.

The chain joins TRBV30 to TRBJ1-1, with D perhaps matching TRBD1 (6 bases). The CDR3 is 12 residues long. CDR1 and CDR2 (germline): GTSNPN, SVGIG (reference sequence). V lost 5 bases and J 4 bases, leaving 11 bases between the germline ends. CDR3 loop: CAWGRGFTEAFF. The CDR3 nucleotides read TGTGCCTGGGGCAGGGGCTTCACTGAAGCTTTCTTT.

This chain's CDR3 is CASSLIHGGQPQHF. CDR3 bases: TGTGCCAGCAGTTTAATCCACGGAGGTCAGCCCCAGCATTTT. The V call is TRBV27, the J call TRBJ1-5; the D is unclear. The CDR3 contains 14 residues. Trimming pared 2 bases from V and 6 bases from J, leaving 11 bases between. Germline CDR1 is MNHEY and CDR2 is SMNVEV (reference sequence).

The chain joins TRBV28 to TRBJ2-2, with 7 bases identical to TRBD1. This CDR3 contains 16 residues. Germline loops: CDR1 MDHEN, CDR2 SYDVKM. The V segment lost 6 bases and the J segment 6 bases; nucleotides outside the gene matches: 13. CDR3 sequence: CASRLRQGPSAGELFF. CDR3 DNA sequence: TGTGCCAGCAGGTTGCGACAGGGACCAAGCGCCGGGGAGCTGTTTTTT.

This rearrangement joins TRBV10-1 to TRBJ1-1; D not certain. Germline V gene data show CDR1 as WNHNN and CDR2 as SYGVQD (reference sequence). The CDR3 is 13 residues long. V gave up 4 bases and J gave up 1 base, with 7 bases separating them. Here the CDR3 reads CASSVTANTEAFF. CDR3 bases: TGCGCCAGCAGTGTTACAGCGAACACTGAAGCTTTCTTT.

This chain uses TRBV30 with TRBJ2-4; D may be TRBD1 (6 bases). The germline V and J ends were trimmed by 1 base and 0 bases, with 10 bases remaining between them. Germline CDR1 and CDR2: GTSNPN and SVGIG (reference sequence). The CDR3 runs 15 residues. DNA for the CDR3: TGTGCCTGGAGTGCAGGGGCATTAGCCAAAAACATTCAGTACTTC. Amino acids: CAWSAGALAKNIQYF. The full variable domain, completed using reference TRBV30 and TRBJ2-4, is SQTIHQWPATLVQPVGSPLSLECTVEGTSNPNLYWYRQAAGRGLQLLFYSVGIGQISSEVPQNLSASRPQDRQFILSSKKLLLSDSGFYLCAWSAGALAKNIQYFGAGTRLSVL.

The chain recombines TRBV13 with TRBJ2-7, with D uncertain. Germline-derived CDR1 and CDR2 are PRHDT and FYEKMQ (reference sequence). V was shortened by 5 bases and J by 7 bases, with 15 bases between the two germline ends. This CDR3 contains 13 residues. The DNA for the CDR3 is TGTGCCAGCAGCCCCCGCTTGGCATTGGAGCAGTACTTC. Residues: CASSPRLALEQYF. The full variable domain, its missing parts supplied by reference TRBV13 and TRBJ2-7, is AAGVIQSPRHLIKEKRETATLKCYPIPRHDTVYWYQQGPGQDPQFLISFYEKMQSDKGSIPDRFSAQQFSDYHSELNMSSLELGDSALYFCASSPRLALEQYFGPGTRLTVT.

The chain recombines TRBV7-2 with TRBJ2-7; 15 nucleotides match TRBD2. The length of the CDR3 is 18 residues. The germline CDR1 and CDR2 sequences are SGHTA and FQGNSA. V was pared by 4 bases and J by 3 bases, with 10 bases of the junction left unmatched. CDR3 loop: CASSSPGLAGGPYYEQYF. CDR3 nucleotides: TGTGCCAGCAGCTCACCAGGACTAGCGGGAGGGCCTTACTACGAGCAGTACTTC.